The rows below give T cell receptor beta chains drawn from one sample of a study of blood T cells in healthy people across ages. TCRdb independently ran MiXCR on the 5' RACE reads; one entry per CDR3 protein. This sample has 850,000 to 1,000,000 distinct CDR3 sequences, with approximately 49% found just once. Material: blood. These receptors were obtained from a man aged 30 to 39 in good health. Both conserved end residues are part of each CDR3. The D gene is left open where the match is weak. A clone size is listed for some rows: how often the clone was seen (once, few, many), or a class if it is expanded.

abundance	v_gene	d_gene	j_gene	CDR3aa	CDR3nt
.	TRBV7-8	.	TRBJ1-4	CASSLGRGYEKLFF	TGTGCCAGCAGCTTAGGTCGTGGTTATGAAAAACTGTTTTTT
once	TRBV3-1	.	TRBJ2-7	CASSHVRGARSNEQYF	TGTGCCAGCAGCCATGTTCGGGGGGCCAGGAGTAACGAGCAGTACTTC
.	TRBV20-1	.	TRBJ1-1	CSATSGGNQWHTEAFF	TGCAGTGCAACGAGCGGGGGTAACCAATGGCACACTGAAGCTTTCTTT
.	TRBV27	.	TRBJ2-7	CASSPLGGPNVYEQYF	TGTGCCAGCAGTCCCCTTGGAGGCCCGAACGTCTACGAGCAGTACTTC
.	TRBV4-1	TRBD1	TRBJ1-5	CASSGMDRSGNQPQHF	TGCGCCAGCAGCGGGATGGACAGGAGTGGCAATCAGCCCCAGCATTTT
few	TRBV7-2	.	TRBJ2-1	CASILGVGNEQFF	TGTGCCAGCATCCTTGGGGTAGGGAATGAGCAGTTCTTC
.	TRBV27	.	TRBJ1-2	CASSLYRGLTPRGYGYTF	TGTGCCAGCAGTTTATATCGGGGCCTTACCCCGCGAGGCTATGGCTACACCTTC
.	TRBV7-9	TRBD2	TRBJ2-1	CASSLASLAGGPDEQFF	TGTGCCAGCAGCTTAGCATCCCTAGCGGGGGGGCCTGATGAGCAGTTCTTC
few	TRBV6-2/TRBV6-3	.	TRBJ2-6	CASSFLNGANVLTF	TGTGCCAGCAGTTTTCTAAATGGGGCCAACGTCCTGACTTTC
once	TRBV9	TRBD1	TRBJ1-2	CAGSGRDRDGYTF	TGTGCCGGCAGCGGACGGGACAGGGATGGCTACACCTTC
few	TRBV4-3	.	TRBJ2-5	CASSQQPGQSETQYF	TGCGCCAGCAGCCAACAACCTGGACAGTCGGAGACCCAGTACTTC
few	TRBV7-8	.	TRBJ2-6	CASSLVHSGANVLTF	TGTGCCAGCAGCTTAGTACACTCTGGGGCCAACGTCCTGACTTTC
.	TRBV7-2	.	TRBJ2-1	CASSSGPNNEQFF	TGTGCCAGCAGCTCGGGACCGAACAATGAGCAGTTCTTC
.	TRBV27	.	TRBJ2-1	CASSLRGEYNEQFF	TGTGCCAGCAGTTTACGGGGCGAATACAATGAGCAGTTCTTC